At least ten counts were recorded for the clone carrying this T cell receptor (beta chain). The germline gives CDR1 MNHEY, CDR2 SVGEGT. V dropped 2 bases and J dropped 5 bases, with 12 bases sitting between them. This CDR3 comprises 14 residues. This sample is drawn from a study of regulatory T cells in long-lasting Graves disease. According to the study, TCR beta libraries were built with iRepertoire HTBI primers and CDR3-region Arm-PCR. TCRdb re-derived calls from the multiplex PCR reads in MiXCR, one entry per CDR3 protein. This table holds fewer than 650,000 distinct CDR3 sequences, about 16% found once. Time point: newly diagnosed GD, antithyroid drugs for less than 3 months. Extracted RNA from PBMCs served as the source of the TCR library. The same sample was also studied in work on T cells in Graves' hyperthyroidism and ophthalmopathy. That study adds: The HTBI primer set drove a first-round RT-PCR of the TCR CDR3. Most clonotypes expanded in the thyroid (above 0.001) were also present in blood.

The receptor comes from a man aged 18 to 35 with Graves disease. Source: peripheral blood mononuclear cells (PBMCs), taken at new diagnosis, from a patient treated with antithyroid drugs. This chain connects TRBV6-2 or TRBV6-3 to TRBJ1-1; D is ambiguous. The DNA for the CDR3 is TGTGCCAGCAGTTACCCTTCACCGGGGACTGAAGCTTTCTTT. This encodes CASSYPSPGTEAFF.